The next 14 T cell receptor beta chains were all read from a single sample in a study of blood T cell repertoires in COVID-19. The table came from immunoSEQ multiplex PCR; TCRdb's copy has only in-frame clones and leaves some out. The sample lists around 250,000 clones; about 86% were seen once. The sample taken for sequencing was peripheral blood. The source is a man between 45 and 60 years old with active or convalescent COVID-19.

Here the CDR3 reads CASTRTGAYGYTF. The DNA of the CDR3 is TGTGCCAGCACCCGGACAGGGGCCTATGGCTACACCTTC. The V gene is TRBV5-8, the J gene TRBJ1-2; 9 bases agree with TRBD1. The germline V gene encodes CDR1 SGHTS and CDR2 YDEGEE. J lost 4 bases, V lost 6 bases, and 4 bases had no gene match. This CDR3 region has 13 residues.

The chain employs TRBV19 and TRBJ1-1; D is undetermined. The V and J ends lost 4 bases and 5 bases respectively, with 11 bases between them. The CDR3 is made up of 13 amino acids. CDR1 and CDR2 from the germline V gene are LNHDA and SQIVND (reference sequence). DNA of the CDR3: TGTGCCAGTAGTACGATACGAGGGACTGAAGCTTTCTTT. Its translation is CASSTIRGTEAFF.

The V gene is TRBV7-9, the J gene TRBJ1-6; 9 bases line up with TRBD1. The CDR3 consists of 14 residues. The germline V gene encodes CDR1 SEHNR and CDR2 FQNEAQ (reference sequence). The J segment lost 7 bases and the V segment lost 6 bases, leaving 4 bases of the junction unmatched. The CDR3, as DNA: TGTGCCAGCAGTGGGACAGGGTGGAATTCACCCCTCCACTTT. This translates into CASSGTGWNSPLHF.

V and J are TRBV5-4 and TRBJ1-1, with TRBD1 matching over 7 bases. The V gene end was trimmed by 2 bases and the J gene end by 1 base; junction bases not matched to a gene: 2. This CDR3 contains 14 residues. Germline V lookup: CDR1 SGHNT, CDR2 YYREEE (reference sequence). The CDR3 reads CASSFRDRNTEAFF. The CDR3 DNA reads TGTGCCAGCAGCTTTAGGGACAGGAACACTGAAGCTTTCTTT.

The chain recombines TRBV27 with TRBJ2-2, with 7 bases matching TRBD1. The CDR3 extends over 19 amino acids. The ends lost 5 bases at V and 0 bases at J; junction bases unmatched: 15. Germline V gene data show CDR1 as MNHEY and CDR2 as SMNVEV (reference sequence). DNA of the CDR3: TGTGCCAGCAGTCTCTGGGACAGTCGTTACGCGGCGAACACCGGGGAGCTGTTTTTT. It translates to CASSLWDSRYAANTGELFF.

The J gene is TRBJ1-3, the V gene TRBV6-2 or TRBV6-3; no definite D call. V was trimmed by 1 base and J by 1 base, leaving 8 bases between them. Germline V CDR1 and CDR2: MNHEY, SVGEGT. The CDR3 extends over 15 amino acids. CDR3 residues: CASSYFESSGNTIYF. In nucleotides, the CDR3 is TGTGCCAGCAGTTACTTTGAGTCATCTGGAAACACCATATATTTT.

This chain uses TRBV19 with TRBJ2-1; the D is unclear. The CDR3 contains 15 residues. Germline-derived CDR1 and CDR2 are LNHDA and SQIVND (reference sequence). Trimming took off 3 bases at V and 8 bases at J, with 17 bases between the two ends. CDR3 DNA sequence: TGTGCCAGTAGTATCCTGTTGGGCTCCTGGGATGAGCAGTTCTTC. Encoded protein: CASSILLGSWDEQFF.

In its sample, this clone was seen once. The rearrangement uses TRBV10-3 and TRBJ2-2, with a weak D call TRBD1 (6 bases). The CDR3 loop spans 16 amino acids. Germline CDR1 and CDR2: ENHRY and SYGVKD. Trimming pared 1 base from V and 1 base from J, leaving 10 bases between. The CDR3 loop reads CAISELGARNTGELFF. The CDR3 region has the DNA TGTGCCATCAGTGAGTTGGGGGCTAGGAACACCGGGGAGCTGTTTTTT.

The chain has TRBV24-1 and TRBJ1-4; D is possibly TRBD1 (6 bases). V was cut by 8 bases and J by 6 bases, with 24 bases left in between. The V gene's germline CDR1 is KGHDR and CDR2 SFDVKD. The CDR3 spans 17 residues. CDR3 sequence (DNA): TGTGCCACCACCGGCTTTAAGGACAGCGCAGGACATGAAAAACTGTTTTTT. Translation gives CATTGFKDSAGHEKLFF.

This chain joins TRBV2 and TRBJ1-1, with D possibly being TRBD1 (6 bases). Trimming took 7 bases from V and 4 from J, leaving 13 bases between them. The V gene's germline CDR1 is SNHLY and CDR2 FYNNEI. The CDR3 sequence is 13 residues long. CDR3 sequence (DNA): TGTGCCAGCAATAACAGGGTAGGCACTGAAGCTTTCTTT. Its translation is CASNNRVGTEAFF.

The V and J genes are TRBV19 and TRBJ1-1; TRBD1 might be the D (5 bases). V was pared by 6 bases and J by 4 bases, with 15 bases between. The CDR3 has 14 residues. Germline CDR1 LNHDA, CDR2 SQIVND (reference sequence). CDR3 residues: CASRNFGGGTEAFF. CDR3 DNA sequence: TGTGCCAGTAGGAACTTCGGGGGAGGCACTGAAGCTTTCTTT. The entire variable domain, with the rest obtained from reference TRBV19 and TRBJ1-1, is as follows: DGGITQSPKYLFRKEGQNVTLSCEQNLNHDAMYWYRQDPGQGLRLIYYSQIVNDFQKGDIAEGYSVSREKKESFPLTVTSAQKNPTAFYLCASRNFGGGTEAFFGQGTRLTVV.

The CDR3 is CASSLVQGVTEAFF. CDR3 sequence (DNA): TGTGCCAGCAGCTTGGTACAGGGGGTAACTGAAGCTTTCTTT. The V and J genes are TRBV5-8 and TRBJ1-1; 8 nucleotides match TRBD1. Germline CDR1 and CDR2: SGHTS and YDEGEE. There are 14 residues in the CDR3. J gave up 5 bases and V 0 bases, and 3 bases lay outside the gene matches.

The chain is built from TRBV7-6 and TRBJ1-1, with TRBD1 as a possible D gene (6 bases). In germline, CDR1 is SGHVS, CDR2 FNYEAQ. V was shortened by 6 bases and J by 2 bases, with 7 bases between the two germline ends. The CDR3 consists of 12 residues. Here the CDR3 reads CASRTGNTEAFF. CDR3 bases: TGTGCCAGCAGGACAGGAAACACTGAAGCTTTCTTT.

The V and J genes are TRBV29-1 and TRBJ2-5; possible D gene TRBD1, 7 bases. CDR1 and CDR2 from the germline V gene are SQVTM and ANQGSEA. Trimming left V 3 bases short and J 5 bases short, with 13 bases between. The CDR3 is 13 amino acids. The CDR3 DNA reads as TGCAGCGTTGATAGCGGACAGGCGGAGACCCAGTACTTC. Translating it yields CSVDSGQAETQYF.